The T cell receptor beta chain described here comes from a study of sequential checkpoint blockade in melanoma. Study details: After nivolumab or ipilimumab alone, about 22 patients had week-13 rebiopsies. Study outcomes and limitations: Response in arm A was associated with pretreatment TIL clonality.

Documented treatment: randomized to nivolumab then ipilimumab (arm A) or the reverse (arm B). Patients had received no earlier DNA-damaging chemotherapy. Points on this clone: Its specificity is unknown.

V lost 2 bases, J lost 3 bases, and 3 bases stayed unmatched. The CDR3 spans 14 residues. Germline-derived CDR1 and CDR2 are MNHGY and SAAAGT. Sequenced by immunoSEQ multiplex PCR; TCRdb stores in-frame clones only, minus some. Counted here are over 2,500 clones, roughly a fifth occurring once; the ten biggest clones make up approximately 16%. The material sequenced was tumor tissue (inferred from file names), taken from a patient given nivolumab and ipilimumab in sequence. The TCR was taken from a human donor with melanoma. The J gene is TRBJ2-7, the V gene TRBV6-8, with 8 positions matching TRBD2. CDR3 nucleotides: TGTGCCAGCAGTTACCGGCGGGGGGACTACGAGCAGTACTTC. Translation gives CASSYRRGDYEQYF.